This entry features one T cell receptor beta chain sequence. Antigen: not known. Sequenced by immunoSEQ multiplex PCR; TCRdb stores in-frame clones only, minus some. The sample lists roughly 64,000 clones; 90% to 95% were seen once. The sample originates from a study of cytomegalovirus exposure and HLA in healthy donors. The donors formed part of the roughly 120-subject validation cohort, distinct from the approximately 640-subject first cohort. Study observations and caveats: In the 120 or so validation repertoires, about 95% of cluster scores exceeded 0, per a later analysis. Three CMV-associated chains proved CMV antigen-specific in vitro.

This TCR was recovered from a young woman in good health and CMV-seropositive. Material for sequencing was PBMCs.

In nucleotides, the CDR3 is TGCGCCAGCAGCTTGGGGGGACAGGGGGAAAAACTGTTTTTT. It yields the protein CASSLGGQGEKLFF. The chain links TRBV5-1 to TRBJ1-4; TRBD1 aligns across 10 bases. V was pared by 0 bases and J by 8 bases, with 1 base of the junction left unmatched. The CDR3 is made up of 14 amino acids. Per the germline V gene, CDR1 is SGHRS and CDR2 is YFSETQ.